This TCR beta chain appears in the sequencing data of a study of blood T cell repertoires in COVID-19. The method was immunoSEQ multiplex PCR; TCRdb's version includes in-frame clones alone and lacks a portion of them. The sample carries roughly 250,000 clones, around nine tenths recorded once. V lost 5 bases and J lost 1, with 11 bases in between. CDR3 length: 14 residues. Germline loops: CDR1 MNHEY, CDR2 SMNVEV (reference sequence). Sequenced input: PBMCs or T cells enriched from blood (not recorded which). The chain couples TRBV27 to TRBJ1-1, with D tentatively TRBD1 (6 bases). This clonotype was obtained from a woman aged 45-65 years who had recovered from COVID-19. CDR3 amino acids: CASSPTGTNTEAFF. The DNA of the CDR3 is TGTGCCAGCAGTCCTACAGGGACGAACACTGAAGCTTTCTTT.